This T cell receptor (beta chain) originates from a study of regulatory T cells in long-lasting Graves disease. Overall study results and limits: Relative to new patients (approximately 1,000), persistent patients exhibited greater sharing of public clonotypes (2,741). TCR diversity was lower in persistent than newly diagnosed Graves' disease. Preferential use of TRBV28, TRBJ1-2 and TRBJ2-5 was seen in persistent disease.

With iRepertoire HTBI primers and Arm-PCR of CDR3 regions, TCR beta libraries were built. TCRdb processed the multiplex PCR reads anew with MiXCR; each CDR3 protein has one entry. The table shows 400,000 or so distinct CDR3 sequences, with 20% occurring only once. Time point: persistent/refractory GD, antithyroid drugs over 5 years with positive TRAb. Extracted RNA from PBMCs served as the source of the TCR library. Trimming took 1 base from V and 9 from J; bases not matched to a gene: 3. This CDR3 contains 14 residues. Germline loops: CDR1 SNHLY, CDR2 FYNNEI. A note on this clonotype: Its antigen is as yet unknown.

Specimen: peripheral blood mononuclear cells (PBMCs), collected when the disease was refractory, from a patient treated with antithyroid drugs. The rearrangement uses TRBV2 and TRBJ2-3; 11 bases fit TRBD2. The origin of this receptor is a female donor with Graves disease. The CDR3 coding sequence is TGTGCCAGCAGTGAAGGGGCTAGCGGGAGGACGCAGTATTTT. It translates to CASSEGASGRTQYF. Full variable domain (missing parts from reference TRBV2 and TRBJ2-3): EPEVTQTPSHQVTQMGQEVILRCVPISNHLYFYWYRQILGQKVEFLVSFYNNEISEKSEIFDDQFSVERPDGSNFTLKIRSTKLEDSAMYFCASSEGASGRTQYFGPGTRLTVL.